This TCR beta chain appears in the sequencing data of a study of shared clonotypes between healthy human individuals. Points on this clone: Its antigen is unidentified.

Generated by immunoSEQ multiplex PCR, the TCRdb table keeps only in-frame clones and is missing some. The profile shows about 2.1 million clones, about 94% of them singletons. General study points: Only blood samples were collected, and tissue repertoires likely differ.

Naive CD8 populations comprised CD45RO-negative cells positively selected for CCR7, excluding terminally differentiated effector memory CD45RA+ cells. V dropped 2 bases and J dropped 8 bases, with 12 bases sitting between them. CDR1 MNHEY and CDR2 SMNVEV come from the germline V gene (reference sequence). CDR3 length equals 14 residues. The receptor was isolated from a young man in good health. Some clones in this sample may be carry-over from other donors' samples. The sequencing input was naive CD8+ T cells from PBMCs. This chain uses TRBV27 with TRBJ1-4, with D unresolved. The CDR3 reads CASSLVGNPEKLFF. The CDR3 bases are TGTGCCAGCAGTTTAGTGGGCAATCCAGAAAAACTGTTTTTT.